These 7 T cell receptor beta chains were all obtained from the same sample, sequenced in a study of tumor and adjacent non-tumor tissue in lung cancer. This sample's RNA came from whole unsorted tissue. A modified ARM-PCR protocol with three rounds of nested PCR amplified TCRbeta. MiXCR, applied by TCRdb to the multiplex PCR reads, yields one record per CDR3 protein. The sample has roughly 140,000 distinct CDR3 sequences, approximately 72% seen once. The sample taken for sequencing was lung tumor tissue. These receptors all come from a man in his sixties with small cell lung cancer.

As for this clonotype: The junction differs from germline at one of its ends, possibly a read error. This rearrangement joins TRBV5-5 to TRBJ2-2, with D maybe TRBD1 (7 bases). CDR1 SGHKS and CDR2 YYEKEE come from the germline V gene (reference sequence). The CDR3 runs to 13 residues. The CDR3 region is CTRRAGGTGELFF. The CDR3 DNA sequence: TGTACCAGAAGGGCAGGGGGGACCGGGGAGCTGTTTTTT.

Within the sample, this clonotype is medium-sized. The genes are TRBV11-2 and TRBJ2-3, with D unclear. The CDR3 loop spans 13 amino acids. Trimming cost V 4 bases and J 6 bases, with 11 bases left between them. CDR1 is SGHAT and CDR2 is FQNNGV in the germline V gene. The CDR3 is CASSSPPPDTQYF. In nucleotides, the CDR3 is TGTGCCAGCAGCTCCCCCCCGCCGGATACGCAGTATTTT.

About this clonotype: The CDR3 carries no conserved terminal phenylalanine or tryptophan, so it likely arises from a read error. This chain joins TRBV6-1 and TRBJ2-3; D is perhaps TRBD2 (6 bases). From germline, CDR1 is MNHNS and CDR2 SASEGT. The CDR3 extends over 15 amino acids. With 7 bases removed from V and 2 bases from J, the gap between germline ends came to 16 bases. CDR3 loop: CASIAYARDTDTQYS. In nucleotides, the CDR3 is TGTGCCAGCATTGCTTATGCGCGGGACACAGATACGCAGTATTCT.

This clonotype was detected many times. This chain uses TRBV12-3 or TRBV12-4 with TRBJ2-5, with no clear D. The length of the CDR3 is 15 residues. The V and J ends lost 2 bases and 5 bases respectively, with 15 bases between them. Here the CDR3 DNA reads TGTGCCAGCAGTTTAACGGGTAACCCGCACGAGACCCAGTACTTC. Translated, it gives CASSLTGNPHETQYF.

The rearrangement links TRBV20-1 to TRBJ2-5; 9 bases are a match to TRBD2. V lost 7 bases to trimming and J lost 4 bases; unmatched junction nucleotides: 10. The CDR3 has 14 residues. In germline, CDR1 is DFQATT, CDR2 SNEGSKA (reference sequence). CDR3: CSVLVTSGGETQYF. DNA of the CDR3: TGCAGTGTCCTTGTGACTAGCGGTGGAGAGACCCAGTACTTC.

The V call is TRBV6-2 or TRBV6-3, the J call TRBJ2-1, with 7 bases matching TRBD1. The germline V gene has CDR1 MNHEY and CDR2 SVGEGT. Trimming cost V 4 bases and J 4 bases; bases outside gene matches: 7. This CDR3 is 15 amino acids long. The CDR3 loop reads CASSSTGASYNEQFF. CDR3 coding DNA: TGTGCCAGCAGTTCAACAGGGGCTTCTTACAATGAGCAGTTCTTC.

This rearrangement joins TRBV28 to TRBJ2-6; D is perhaps TRBD1 or TRBD2 (5 bases each). The CDR3 is 15 residues long. From germline, CDR1 is MDHEN and CDR2 SYDVKM. V was cut by 5 bases and J by 1 base, with 9 bases left in between. DNA for the CDR3: TGTGCCAGCAGTCCCTGGGGGTCTGGGGCCAACGTCCTGACTTTC. Translation gives CASSPWGSGANVLTF.